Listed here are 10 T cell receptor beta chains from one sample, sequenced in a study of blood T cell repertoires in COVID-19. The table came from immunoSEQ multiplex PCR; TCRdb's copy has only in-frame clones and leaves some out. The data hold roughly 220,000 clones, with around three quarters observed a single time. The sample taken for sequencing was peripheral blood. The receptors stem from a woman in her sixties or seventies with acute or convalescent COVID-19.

DNA for the CDR3: TGCAGCGCTCTTACAGGGGGCACTGAAGCTTTCTTT. Its protein is CSALTGGTEAFF. The chain couples TRBV29-1 to TRBJ1-1, with TRBD1 identical over 8 bases. Germline V CDR1 and CDR2: SQVTM, ANQGSEA. The J segment lost 4 bases and the V segment lost 7 bases, leaving 5 bases of the junction unmatched. The CDR3 sequence is 12 residues long.

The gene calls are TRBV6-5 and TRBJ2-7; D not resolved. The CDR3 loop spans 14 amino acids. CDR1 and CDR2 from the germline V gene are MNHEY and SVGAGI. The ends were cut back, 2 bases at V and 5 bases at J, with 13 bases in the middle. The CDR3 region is CASSYPQEVHEQYF. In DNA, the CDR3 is TGTGCCAGCAGTTACCCCCAGGAAGTCCACGAGCAGTACTTC.

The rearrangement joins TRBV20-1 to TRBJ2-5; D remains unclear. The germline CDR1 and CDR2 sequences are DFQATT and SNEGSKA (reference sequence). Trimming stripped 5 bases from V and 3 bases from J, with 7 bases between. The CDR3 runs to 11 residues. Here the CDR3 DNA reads TGCAGTGCTCAGATTGAAGAGACCCAGTACTTC. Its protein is CSAQIEETQYF.

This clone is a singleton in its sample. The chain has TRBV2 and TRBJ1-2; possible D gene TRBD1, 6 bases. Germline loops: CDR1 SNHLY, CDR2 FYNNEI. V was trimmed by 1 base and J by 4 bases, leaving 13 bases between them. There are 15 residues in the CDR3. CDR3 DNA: TGTGCCAGCAGTGAAGGGGCCAGGGGCGGCTATGGCTACACCTTC. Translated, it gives CASSEGARGGYGYTF.

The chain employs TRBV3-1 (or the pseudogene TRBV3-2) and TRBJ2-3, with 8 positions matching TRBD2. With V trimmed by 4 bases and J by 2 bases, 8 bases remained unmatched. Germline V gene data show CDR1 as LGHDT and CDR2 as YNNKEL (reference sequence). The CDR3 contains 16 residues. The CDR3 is CASSRGTRTYTDTQYF. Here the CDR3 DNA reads TGTGCCAGCAGCCGAGGGACTAGGACCTACACAGATACGCAGTATTTT.

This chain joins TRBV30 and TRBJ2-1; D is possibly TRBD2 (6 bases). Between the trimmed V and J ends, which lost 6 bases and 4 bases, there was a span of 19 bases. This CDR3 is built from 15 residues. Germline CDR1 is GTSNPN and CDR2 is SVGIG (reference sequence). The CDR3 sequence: CACPPPAGLYNEQFF. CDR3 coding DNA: TGTGCCTGCCCGCCCCCAGCGGGCCTATACAATGAGCAGTTCTTC.

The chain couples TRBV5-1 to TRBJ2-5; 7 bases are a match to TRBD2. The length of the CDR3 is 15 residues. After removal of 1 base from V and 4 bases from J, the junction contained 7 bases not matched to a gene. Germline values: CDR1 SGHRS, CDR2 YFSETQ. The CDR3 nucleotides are TGCGCCAGCAGCTTGAGTGGACTAGACTTAGAGACCCAGTACTTC. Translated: CASSLSGLDLETQYF.

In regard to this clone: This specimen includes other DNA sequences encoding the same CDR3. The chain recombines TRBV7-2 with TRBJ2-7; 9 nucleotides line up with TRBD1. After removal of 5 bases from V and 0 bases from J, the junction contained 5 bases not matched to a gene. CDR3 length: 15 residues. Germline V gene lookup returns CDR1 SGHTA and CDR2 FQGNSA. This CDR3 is CASSLGQGSSYEQYF. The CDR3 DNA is TGTGCCAGCAGCCTCGGACAGGGGAGCTCCTACGAGCAGTACTTC. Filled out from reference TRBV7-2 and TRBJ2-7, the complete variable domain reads GAGVSQSPSNKVTEKGKDVELRCDPISGHTALYWYRQSLGQGLEFLIYFQGNSAPDKSGLPSDRFSAERTGGSVSTLTIQRTQQEDSAVYLCASSLGQGSSYEQYFGPGTRLTVT.

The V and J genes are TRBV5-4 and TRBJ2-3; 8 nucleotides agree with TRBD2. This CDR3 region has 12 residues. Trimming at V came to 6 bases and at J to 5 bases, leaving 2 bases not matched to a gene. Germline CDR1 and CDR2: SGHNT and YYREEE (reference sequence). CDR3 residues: CASTGGVDTQYF. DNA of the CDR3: TGTGCCAGCACCGGGGGGGTAGATACGCAGTATTTT.

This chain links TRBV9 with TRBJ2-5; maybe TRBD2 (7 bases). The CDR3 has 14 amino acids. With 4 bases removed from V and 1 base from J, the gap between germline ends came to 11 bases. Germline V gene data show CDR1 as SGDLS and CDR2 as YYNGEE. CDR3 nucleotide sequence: TGTGCCAGCAGCCCGAGGGGGGGCCAAGAGACCCAGTACTTC. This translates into CASSPRGGQETQYF.